The 27 T cell receptor beta chains below come from one sample, sequenced in a study of T cell responses to AZD1222 COVID-19 vaccine. Clones were read by immunoSEQ multiplex PCR, and TCRdb kept only the in-frame ones, dropping some. This table holds over 150,000 clones, around nine tenths found once. Sequenced material: peripheral blood, taken on day 0 of AZD1222 vaccination. These receptors all stem from an adult in good health.

The rearrangement joins TRBV30 to TRBJ1-4; D not resolved. The CDR3 sequence is 14 residues long. Germline assignment: CDR1 GTSNPN and CDR2 SVGIG (reference sequence). V dropped 0 bases and J dropped 4 bases, with 9 bases sitting between them. CDR3 amino acids: CAWSVWTLNEKLFF. In nucleotides, the CDR3 is TGTGCCTGGAGTGTTTGGACCCTTAATGAAAAACTGTTTTTT.

Only a few counts were recorded for this clone. The V gene is TRBV27, the J gene TRBJ2-3; 10 bases fit TRBD2. The V segment lost 2 bases and the J segment 3 bases; nucleotides outside the gene matches: 5. There are 16 residues in the CDR3. From germline, CDR1 is MNHEY and CDR2 SMNVEV (reference sequence). The CDR3 is CASSLQAGGGTDTQYF. The CDR3 DNA follows: TGTGCCAGCAGTTTACAAGCGGGAGGGGGAACAGATACGCAGTATTTT.

The chain combines TRBV9 with TRBJ2-7, with 7 bases matching TRBD1. CDR1 is SGDLS and CDR2 is YYNGEE in the germline V gene. The V and J ends lost 3 bases and 2 bases, in that order; junction bases with no gene match: 11. CDR3 length: 16 amino acids. The CDR3 bases are TGTGCCAGCAGCGCGTCAAAGACAGGGCTAGCCTACGAGCAGTACTTC. Its protein is CASSASKTGLAYEQYF.

V usage is TRBV27 and J usage is TRBJ1-5; 8 bases are shared with TRBD1. The CDR3 totals 15 residues. The germline CDR1 and CDR2 sequences are MNHEY and SMNVEV (reference sequence). The V segment lost 0 bases and the J segment 4 bases; nucleotides outside the gene matches: 2. The CDR3 nucleotides are TGTGCCAGCAGTTTATCGGACAGGGCTAATCAGCCCCAGCATTTT. This translates into CASSLSDRANQPQHF.

V usage is TRBV6-2 or TRBV6-3 and J usage is TRBJ2-2, with 10 bases lining up with TRBD2. CDR1 is MNHEY and CDR2 is SVGEGT in the germline V gene. Trimming at V came to 0 bases and at J to 5 bases, leaving 6 bases not matched to a gene. The CDR3 is 17 amino acids. The CDR3 DNA reads TGTGCCAGCAGTTACTCGCCTAGCGGGGGAGGAACCGGGGAGCTGTTTTTT. It codes for CASSYSPSGGGTGELFF.

V and J are TRBV27 and TRBJ2-1; 12 bases align to TRBD1. This CDR3 has 15 amino acids. In germline, CDR1 is MNHEY, CDR2 SMNVEV (reference sequence). The V gene end was trimmed by 5 bases and the J gene end by 9 bases; junction bases not matched to a gene: 8. The CDR3 is CASSLRDRGQIEQFF. In nucleotides, the CDR3 is TGTGCCAGCAGTCTCCGGGACAGGGGGCAAATTGAGCAGTTCTTC.

Remarks on this clone: Other nucleotide sequences in the sample specify the same CDR3. The rearrangement uses TRBV5-1 and TRBJ2-1, with 9 bases fitting TRBD1. This CDR3 is 15 amino acids long. CDR1 is SGHRS, CDR2 YFSETQ, per germline. The V and J ends lost 3 bases and 0 bases, in that order; junction bases with no gene match: 1. The CDR3 DNA is TGCGCCAGCAGCTCGGGACAGGGCTCCTACAATGAGCAGTTCTTC. This codes for CASSSGQGSYNEQFF.

The J gene is TRBJ1-4, the V gene TRBV6-2 or TRBV6-3, with a tentative D call TRBD1 (6 bases). The CDR3 sequence is 15 residues long. The V gene lost 6 bases and the J gene lost 0 bases, with 11 bases spanning the gap. CDR1 and CDR2 from the germline V gene are MNHEY and SVGEGT. The DNA for the CDR3 is TGTGCCAGCAGCCCCGACAGGTCAACTAATGAAAAACTGTTTTTT. As protein: CASSPDRSTNEKLFF.

In DNA form, the CDR3 reads TGTGCCACCAGTGGTACAGGACGGCTCACTTCCAATGAGCAGTTCTTC. As protein: CATSGTGRLTSNEQFF. The rearrangement links TRBV24-1 to TRBJ2-1; D might be TRBD1 (5 bases). The germline V gene encodes CDR1 KGHDR and CDR2 SFDVKD. V gave up 5 bases and J gave up 6 bases, with 19 bases separating them. The CDR3 has 16 amino acids.

This clone was seen more than once but under ten times. The chain uses TRBV5-4 and TRBJ2-7; 7 positions agree with TRBD1. Looked up from germline, CDR1 is SGHNT and CDR2 is YYREEE (reference sequence). V gave up 3 bases and J gave up 2 bases; unmatched junction bases: 8. The CDR3 has 15 residues. The CDR3 here is CASSSEGALPYEQYF. CDR3 DNA: TGTGCCAGCAGCTCCGAGGGGGCCCTTCCCTACGAGCAGTACTTC.

The chain is built from TRBV5-8 and TRBJ1-2; D gene uncertain. This CDR3 comprises 15 residues. The V end lost 3 bases, the J end lost 4 bases, and 16 bases lay between the germline ends. Germline V lookup: CDR1 SGHTS, CDR2 YDEGEE. CDR3 DNA sequence: TGTGCCAGCAGCTCAATAGGGAGAGGATTCTATGGCTACACCTTC. Translated, it gives CASSSIGRGFYGYTF.

The genes are TRBV6-1 and TRBJ1-5; the match to TRBD1 covers 7 bases. The V and J ends lost 4 bases and 0 bases, in that order; junction bases with no gene match: 6. The CDR3 runs 16 residues. Germline values: CDR1 MNHNS, CDR2 SASEGT. CDR3 DNA sequence: TGTGCCAGCAGTGCCCAGACAGGGTCTAGCAATCAGCCCCAGCATTTT. Protein sequence: CASSAQTGSSNQPQHF.

Only one count was recorded for this clone. V gene TRBV10-3 combines with J gene TRBJ2-5; 8 nucleotides align to TRBD2. The CDR3 runs to 15 residues. Losses at the gene ends were 3 bases for V and 2 bases for J; bases not matched to a gene: 5. The germline gives CDR1 ENHRY, CDR2 SYGVKD. The CDR3 spells CAISDIAGKQETQYF. CDR3 nucleotide sequence: TGTGCCATCAGTGATATAGCGGGGAAGCAAGAGACCCAGTACTTC.

Ten or more counts support this clone. This rearrangement joins TRBV3-1 (or the pseudogene TRBV3-2) to TRBJ2-1; D is possibly TRBD2 (6 bases). Germline V gene data show CDR1 as LGHDT and CDR2 as YNNKEL (reference sequence). V was clipped by 2 bases and J by 6 bases, with 11 bases between them. The CDR3 loop spans 14 amino acids. As DNA, the CDR3 is TGTGCCAGCAGCCAAAGCCTAGCGAGCAATGAGCAGTTCTTC. Protein: CASSQSLASNEQFF.

This clone was recorded a few times. The chain recombines TRBV2 with TRBJ1-2; D perhaps matches TRBD1 (6 bases). Germline loops: CDR1 SNHLY, CDR2 FYNNEI. The CDR3 contains 13 residues. V lost 6 bases, J lost 4 bases, and 12 bases lay in between. CDR3 nucleotide sequence: TGTGCCAGCAGACAACAGGGTTCCTATGGCTACACCTTC. Translated: CASRQQGSYGYTF.

The genes are TRBV6-5 and TRBJ1-2, with D unclear. The CDR3 contains 13 residues. The germline V gene encodes CDR1 MNHEY and CDR2 SVGAGI. Between the trimmed V and J ends, which lost 8 bases and 4 bases, there was a span of 14 bases. The CDR3 spells CASHNSVSYGYTF. CDR3 nucleotides: TGTGCCAGCCATAACAGCGTCTCCTATGGCTACACCTTC.

The chain uses TRBV5-6 and TRBJ1-2; D not certain. The germline V gene encodes CDR1 SGHDT and CDR2 YYEEEE. The CDR3 is 16 amino acids. V shed 3 bases and J shed 1 base, with 16 bases lying between them. The CDR3 DNA follows: TGTGCCAGCAGCTCCCAATTAAGGGCAGTTAACTATGGCTACACCTTC. This translates into CASSSQLRAVNYGYTF. The full variable domain, rest sourced from reference TRBV5-6 and TRBJ1-2, is DAGVTQSPTHLIKTRGQQVTLRCSPKSGHDTVSWYQQALGQGPQFIFQYYEEEERQRGNFPDRFSGHQFPNYSSELNVNALLLGDSALYLCASSSQLRAVNYGYTFGSGTRLTVV.

The chain carries TRBV6-5 and TRBJ2-1, with 10 positions matching TRBD1. V shed 7 bases and J 3 bases; nucleotides not matched to a gene: 6. The CDR3 spans 15 residues. Germline lookup yields CDR1 MNHEY and CDR2 SVGAGI. In nucleotides, the CDR3 is TGTGCCAGCAAGACAGGGGGCCGTTACTACAATGAGCAGTTCTTC. Residues: CASKTGGRYYNEQFF.

This clone is a singleton in its sample. This chain links TRBV7-3 with TRBJ2-5; 7 bases agree with TRBD1. In germline, CDR1 is SGHTA, CDR2 FQGTGA. This CDR3 contains 13 residues. V shed 2 bases, J shed 5 bases, and the junction held 2 bases outside the gene matches. In DNA form, the CDR3 reads TGTGCCAGCAGCTTAGACAGGGCCGAGACCCAGTACTTC. Amino acid sequence: CASSLDRAETQYF.

The gene calls are TRBV7-9 and TRBJ2-3; 13 bases align to TRBD2. The CDR3 totals 16 residues. CDR1 SEHNR and CDR2 FQNEAQ come from the germline V gene (reference sequence). J was trimmed by 5 bases and V by 5 bases; bases with no gene match: 7. The CDR3 reads CASSTGTSGVGDTQYF. In nucleotides, the CDR3 is TGTGCCAGCAGCACGGGGACTAGCGGGGTGGGAGATACGCAGTATTTT.

The chain is built from TRBV30 and TRBJ2-7; D perhaps matches TRBD1 (6 bases). V was pared by 2 bases and J by 6 bases, with 8 bases between. The CDR3 has 11 amino acids. From germline, CDR1 is GTSNPN and CDR2 SVGIG (reference sequence). The CDR3 nucleotides read TGTGCCTGGAGTAAGGGGGTCGAGCAGTACTTC. Amino acids: CAWSKGVEQYF.

The V call is TRBV4-2, the J call TRBJ1-5; 10 positions match TRBD1. The length of the CDR3 is 18 residues. Unmatched junction bases numbered 9, after V lost 0 bases and J lost 4 bases. Germline V gene data show CDR1 as LGHNA and CDR2 as YNFKEQ. CDR3 region: CASSQDFGDRGWNQPQHF. CDR3 nucleotide sequence: TGTGCCAGCAGCCAAGATTTCGGGGACAGGGGTTGGAATCAGCCCCAGCATTTT.

The chain carries TRBV5-6 and TRBJ2-7; the D is unclear. Per germline, CDR1 SGHDT and CDR2 YYEEEE. Trimming shortened V by 0 bases and J by 3 bases, and 7 bases separated the two germline ends. The CDR3 runs 13 residues. CDR3 amino acids: CASSLGQIYEQYF. The CDR3 DNA is TGTGCCAGCAGCTTGGGACAAATCTACGAGCAGTACTTC. Combining the CDR3 with reference TRBV5-6 and TRBJ2-7 gives the whole variable domain DAGVTQSPTHLIKTRGQQVTLRCSPKSGHDTVSWYQQALGQGPQFIFQYYEEEERQRGNFPDRFSGHQFPNYSSELNVNALLLGDSALYLCASSLGQIYEQYFGPGTRLTVT.

As to this clone: Since a much larger clone is just one base distant, this may be a read error. Other DNA sequences from this sample encode an identical CDR3 as well. This chain links TRBV19 with TRBJ2-5, with 8 positions matching TRBD2. CDR1 is LNHDA and CDR2 is SQIVND in the germline V gene (reference sequence). Trimming at V came to 8 bases and at J to 1 base, leaving 12 bases not matched to a gene. The CDR3 runs 16 residues. CDR3 in DNA: TGTGCCAGTCGGCGCCGGGGGCGGGGGGCCCAAGAGACCCAGTACTTC. Residues: CASRRRGRGAQETQYF.

This chain uses TRBV7-6 with TRBJ2-3; TRBD1 is a possible D gene (6 bases). V shed 1 base and J shed 2 bases, with 10 bases lying between them. Germline V lookup: CDR1 SGHVS, CDR2 FNYEAQ. The CDR3 has 15 amino acids. As DNA, the CDR3 is TGTGCCAGCAGCTTAGGACAGGTTCCCACAGATACGCAGTATTTT. This codes for CASSLGQVPTDTQYF. The entire variable domain, with the rest obtained from reference TRBV7-6 and TRBJ2-3, is as follows: GAGVSQSPRYKVTKRGQDVALRCDPISGHVSLYWYRQALGQGPEFLTYFNYEAQQDKSGLPNDRFSAERPEGSISTLTIQRTEQRDSAMYRCASSLGQVPTDTQYFGPGTRLTVL.

A remark on this clone: The same CDR3 also results from other DNA sequences found in this sample. The gene calls are TRBV5-1 and TRBJ1-4; D is unclear. The ends were cut back, 1 base at V and 5 bases at J, with 9 bases in the middle. This CDR3 spans 14 amino acids. Germline V lookup: CDR1 SGHRS, CDR2 YFSETQ. DNA for the CDR3: TGCGCCAGCAGCTTGAGACTATCGAATGAAAAACTGTTTTTT. Amino acid sequence: CASSLRLSNEKLFF.

The V and J genes are TRBV28 and TRBJ1-3; D is possibly TRBD1 (5 bases). Trimming removed 5 bases at V and 4 bases at J, with 12 bases between. CDR1 is MDHEN, CDR2 SYDVKM, per germline. This CDR3 has 14 amino acids. CDR3 loop: CASSDSGQGNTIYF. CDR3 in DNA: TGTGCCAGCAGTGATTCAGGGCAGGGAAACACCATATATTTT.